Shown below are 23 T cell receptor beta chains from a single sample sequenced in a study of cytomegalovirus exposure and HLA in healthy donors. Researchers ran the PCR with 60 Vbeta and 13 Jbeta primers. Assay: immunoSEQ multiplex PCR; the TCRdb copy retains only in-frame clones and omits some. This specimen shows around 74,000 clones; the ten leading clones hold 4.6%. The material sequenced was PBMCs. Receptors were obtained from a man between 25 and 39 years old in good health and CMV-seronegative.

The rearrangement links TRBV7-9 to TRBJ1-2; D is ambiguous. V was clipped by 4 bases and J by 4 bases, with 13 bases between them. The CDR3 consists of 14 residues. CDR1 is SEHNR and CDR2 is FQNEAQ in the germline V gene (reference sequence). CDR3 DNA sequence: TGTGCCAGCAGCTCGACTACAGCTTTCTATGGCTACACCTTC. It codes for CASSSTTAFYGYTF.

The genes are TRBV21-1 and TRBJ2-3; no DNA check was done on the table's D call, TRBD2. TRBV21-1 is listed as a pseudogene. This CDR3 region has 17 residues. CDR3 protein: CASSKPPTSYVPDTQYF. CDR3 DNA sequence: TGTGCCAGCAGCAAACCCCCGACTAGCTATGTGCCAGATACGCAGTATTTT.

The chain has TRBV9 and TRBJ2-5, with TRBD1 as a possible D gene (5 bases). The CDR3 contains 13 residues. Trimming removed 4 bases from V and 2 bases from J, with 9 bases in between. CDR1 and CDR2 (germline): SGDLS, YYNGEE. In DNA form, the CDR3 reads TGTGCCAGCAGCAAGACAGCACAAGAGACCCAGTACTTC. Protein sequence: CASSKTAQETQYF.

The chain couples TRBV19 to TRBJ1-5, with 10 bases matching TRBD1. This CDR3 is built from 14 residues. The V segment lost 5 bases and the J segment 7 bases; nucleotides outside the gene matches: 5. Per the germline V gene, CDR1 is LNHDA and CDR2 is SQIVND (reference sequence). CDR3 residues: CASSPWTGGQPQHF. The CDR3 DNA reads TGTGCCAGTAGTCCTTGGACAGGGGGACAGCCCCAGCATTTT. The entire variable domain, with the rest obtained from reference TRBV19 and TRBJ1-5, is as follows: DGGITQSPKYLFRKEGQNVTLSCEQNLNHDAMYWYRQDPGQGLRLIYYSQIVNDFQKGDIAEGYSVSREKKESFPLTVTSAQKNPTAFYLCASSPWTGGQPQHFGDGTRLSIL.

The chain combines TRBV4-2 with TRBJ1-2; D uncertain. With 4 bases removed from V and 3 bases from J, the gap between germline ends came to 12 bases. CDR1 LGHNA and CDR2 YNFKEQ come from the germline V gene. This CDR3 contains 14 residues. CDR3 nucleotides: TGTGCCAGCAGCCTCGCGGGGATCGACTATGGCTACACCTTC. Residues: CASSLAGIDYGYTF.

This chain connects TRBV11-2 to TRBJ2-7, with 12 bases that match TRBD1. CDR3 length equals 15 residues. The ends lost 5 bases at V and 4 bases at J; junction bases unmatched: 6. CDR1 SGHAT and CDR2 FQNNGV come from the germline V gene. CDR3 DNA: TGTGCCAGCAGCCGCCGGGACAGGGGGCGGTACGAGCAGTACTTC. Translation: CASSRRDRGRYEQYF.

The chain links TRBV19 to TRBJ1-5; 7 nucleotides match TRBD1. V gave up 2 bases and J gave up 4 bases; unmatched junction bases: 5. Per the germline V gene, CDR1 is LNHDA and CDR2 is SQIVND (reference sequence). The CDR3 loop spans 15 amino acids. CDR3 sequence reads: CASSITMDRNQPQHF. CDR3 sequence (DNA): TGTGCCAGTAGTATAACAATGGACAGGAATCAGCCCCAGCATTTT.

V gene TRBV6-5 combines with J gene TRBJ1-5; 9 bases agree with TRBD1. J lost 1 base, V lost 4 bases, and 5 bases had no gene match. The CDR3 runs 16 residues. Germline CDR1 and CDR2: MNHEY and SVGAGI. The CDR3 region is CASSLHRGPSNQPQHF. The DNA for the CDR3 is TGTGCCAGCAGTTTACACAGGGGGCCCAGCAATCAGCCCCAGCATTTT.

V is TRBV10-3 and J is TRBJ2-7; TRBD1 agrees at 7 bases. J was trimmed by 2 bases and V by 6 bases; bases with no gene match: 10. The germline V gene encodes CDR1 ENHRY and CDR2 SYGVKD. The CDR3 sequence is 15 residues long. The CDR3 protein is CAIRTGTDRAYEQYF. The CDR3 nucleotides are TGTGCCATCAGGACCGGGACCGACAGGGCCTACGAGCAGTACTTC.

The V and J genes are TRBV30 and TRBJ2-1, with D perhaps TRBD2 (5 bases). The germline V and J ends were trimmed by 4 bases and 8 bases, with 21 bases remaining between them. The germline V gene encodes CDR1 GTSNPN and CDR2 SVGIG (reference sequence). The CDR3 consists of 15 residues. In DNA form, the CDR3 reads TGTGCCTGGAAACGGGGTCGGGCTAGTTGGGATGAGCAGTTCTTC. Translation gives CAWKRGRASWDEQFF.

The CDR3 loop reads CASSYQGSGNTIYF. The CDR3 DNA reads TGTGCCAGCAGTTACCAGGGGTCCGGAAACACCATATATTTT. This chain joins TRBV7-9 and TRBJ1-3, with a weak D call TRBD1 (6 bases). The germline CDR1 and CDR2 sequences are SEHNR and FQNEAQ (reference sequence). V was pared by 6 bases and J by 4 bases, with 13 bases between. The CDR3 totals 14 residues.

This rearrangement joins TRBV7-2 to TRBJ2-5, with 9 bases fitting TRBD2. Trimming removed 0 bases from V and 5 bases from J; junction bases left unmatched: 1. CDR1 is SGHTA and CDR2 is FQGNSA in the germline V gene. CDR3 length equals 14 residues. DNA of the CDR3: TGTGCCAGCAGCTTAGCGGCGGGGGGGGAGACCCAGTACTTC. Protein product: CASSLAAGGETQYF.

V is TRBV6-5 and J is TRBJ1-6; possibly TRBD1 for D (5 bases). CDR1 is MNHEY and CDR2 is SVGAGI in the germline V gene. This CDR3 is 13 amino acids long. The V end lost 7 bases, the J end lost 10 bases, and 14 bases lay between the germline ends. The CDR3 region has the DNA TGTGCCAGCAATCCAGGGTTTGGCTCACCCCTCCACTTT. Translating gives CASNPGFGSPLHF.

The chain recombines TRBV2 with TRBJ2-7; D remains ambiguous. The CDR3 has 14 amino acids. Trimming removed 3 bases from V and 0 bases from J, with 9 bases in between. Germline CDR1 reads SNHLY; CDR2 reads FYNNEI. In nucleotides, the CDR3 is TGTGCCAGCAGTGATTTGAGAATCTCCTACGAGCAGTACTTC. This gives the protein CASSDLRISYEQYF. Full variable domain (missing parts from reference TRBV2 and TRBJ2-7): EPEVTQTPSHQVTQMGQEVILRCVPISNHLYFYWYRQILGQKVEFLVSFYNNEISEKSEIFDDQFSVERPDGSNFTLKIRSTKLEDSAMYFCASSDLRISYEQYFGPGTRLTVT.

The chain uses TRBV27 and TRBJ1-2; tentatively, D is TRBD1 (5 bases). Germline-derived CDR1 and CDR2 are MNHEY and SMNVEV (reference sequence). Trimming pared 5 bases from V and 4 bases from J, leaving 17 bases between. CDR3 length equals 15 residues. CDR3 DNA sequence: TGTGCCAGCAGTCTAGTCGGGGGGGACGGCTATGGCTACACCTTC. This gives the protein CASSLVGGDGYGYTF.

The rearrangement links TRBV7-9 to TRBJ2-3; 7 positions agree with TRBD1. The germline CDR1 and CDR2 sequences are SEHNR and FQNEAQ (reference sequence). The V and J ends lost 0 bases and 3 bases, in that order; junction bases with no gene match: 9. The CDR3 consists of 17 residues. Here the CDR3 DNA reads TGTGCCAGCAGCTTAGCGTCAAGGGGGCAATTGACAGATACGCAGTATTTT. Its translation: CASSLASRGQLTDTQYF.

This chain links TRBV6-1 with TRBJ2-5; no clear D. Germline loops: CDR1 MNHNS, CDR2 SASEGT. The V gene lost 3 bases and the J gene lost 2 bases, with 7 bases spanning the gap. The CDR3 length is 13 residues. The CDR3 is CASSEIAQETQYF. CDR3 nucleotides: TGTGCCAGCAGTGAGATCGCGCAAGAGACCCAGTACTTC.

The rearrangement links TRBV4-2 to TRBJ2-2; 7 bases line up with TRBD1. The CDR3 is 14 amino acids. Trimming at V came to 3 bases and at J to 5 bases, leaving 3 bases not matched to a gene. Germline CDR1 LGHNA, CDR2 YNFKEQ. The CDR3 here is CASSQDRNTGELFF. The CDR3 region has the DNA TGTGCCAGCAGCCAGGACAGGAATACCGGGGAGCTGTTTTTT.

This chain uses TRBV29-1 with TRBJ1-2; 11 nucleotides agree with TRBD1. Germline CDR1 SQVTM, CDR2 ANQGSEA. Germline trimming cut 4 bases from V and 3 bases from J; bases unmatched to any gene: 4. The CDR3 spans 14 residues. CDR3 protein: CSVARTGGDYGYTF. CDR3 nucleotide sequence: TGCAGCGTTGCCCGGACAGGGGGCGACTATGGCTACACCTTC.

As regards this clone: In the same sample, other DNA sequences code for this CDR3. The chain couples TRBV4-3 to TRBJ2-7; TRBD2 aligns across 8 bases. This CDR3 contains 17 residues. The V and J ends lost 2 bases and 5 bases, in that order; junction bases with no gene match: 14. In germline, CDR1 is LGHNA, CDR2 YSLEER. The DNA of the CDR3 is TGCGCCAGCAGCCAAAGAGTCCCCAAGCTAGCGGGCGACGAGCAGTACTTC. Translated: CASSQRVPKLAGDEQYF.

The J gene is TRBJ2-2, the V gene TRBV5-1; possibly TRBD2 for D (6 bases). Trimming took off 2 bases at V and 7 bases at J, with 12 bases between the two ends. The CDR3 contains 14 residues. The germline V gene has CDR1 SGHRS and CDR2 YFSETQ. The CDR3 region has the DNA TGCGCCAGCAGCTTCCGGGAGATCGGCGGGGAGCTGTTTTTT. Its protein product is CASSFREIGGELFF.

The rearrangement joins TRBV19 to TRBJ1-5, with 7 bases fitting TRBD1. V lost 4 bases and J lost 2; bases outside the gene matches: 2. Germline lookup yields CDR1 LNHDA and CDR2 SQIVND (reference sequence). CDR3 length: 14 residues. The CDR3 reads CASSRQGRNQPQHF. CDR3 DNA sequence: TGTGCCAGTAGTAGACAGGGACGCAATCAGCCCCAGCATTTT.

V usage is TRBV9 and J usage is TRBJ2-1; D possibly corresponds to TRBD2 (7 bases). The V end lost 3 bases, the J end lost 3 bases, and 13 bases lay between the germline ends. The CDR3 totals 15 residues. The germline V gene has CDR1 SGDLS and CDR2 YYNGEE. The CDR3 DNA sequence: TGTGCCAGCAGCGCCCGGGGGGACAACTACAATGAGCAGTTCTTC. Residues: CASSARGDNYNEQFF.